This T cell receptor beta chain was identified during a study of OX40 agonist ivuxolimab in advanced cancers. Describing the broader study: The costimulatory receptor OX40 (CD134) was targeted by ivuxolimab, a fully human IgG2 agonistic monoclonal antibody. Prior anti-PD-1, anti-PD-L1 or anti-CTLA-4 therapy was permitted, and approximately 39% of dose-escalation patients had received checkpoint inhibitors. Three dose-escalation patients achieved partial responses, one with hepatocellular carcinoma and two with cutaneous melanoma. In the dose-escalation cohort, around four fifths of patients were male, and the mean age was around 65 years with a range of about 23 to 79. The paper reports the monotherapy dose-escalation portion (N of about 50 patients) of the phase I ivuxolimab trial. Peripheral TCRbeta sequencing aimed to test whether ivuxolimab altered TCR sequence diversity and caused clonal T-cell expansion. Intravenous ivuxolimab was administered to patients every 2 weeks at six dose levels: 0.01, 0.1, 0.3, 1.5, 3 and 10 mg/kg. Of the approximately 50 patients in dose escalation, 19 had hepatocellular carcinoma, some 15 had melanoma, 9 had renal cell carcinoma and 9 had head and neck cancer. What the authors observed across the whole study: In the 0.1-3.0 mg/kg groups, partial responders were among the patients with the lowest normalized peripheral clonal expansion, particularly in CD8+ T cells. Low levels of normalized T-cell clonal expansion were also seen in some patients who did not respond. At doses of 0.1 to 3.0 mg/kg, clonal expansion of both CD4+ and CD8+ blood T cells was observed from baseline to week 6. After ivuxolimab, more expanded clones were found on average in CD8+ T cells than in CD4+ T cells. Which antigens the clonally expanded peripheral T cells were specific for was not determined.

The trial excluded patients who had a history of autoimmune disease or who were on systemic immunosuppression. Peripheral blood for TCR sequencing was drawn from every dose cohort at baseline, at cycle 4 day 1 and at cycle 7 day 1. The samples were taken from a phase I, first-in-human, multicenter, open-label dose-escalation trial of ivuxolimab. Adults with locally advanced or metastatic head and neck squamous cell, hepatocellular, melanoma or renal cell carcinoma were enrolled in the trial. CD4+ and CD8+ T cells were sorted separately from peripheral blood before TCR sequencing. With respect to this clone: The antigen it recognizes is unknown. Nothing much larger sits one base from this clone, and base qualities are not available.

Genomic DNA was extracted from sorted cells for sequencing of the TCRbeta CDR3 region. The immunoSEQ Assay was used for sequencing of TCRbeta CDR3 regions. TCRdb obtained this table from immuneACCESS and retained in-frame rearrangements with V and J assigned. These tables miss some clones; where compared with another copy, unresolved V genes account for less than half of the shortfall, and the remainder is unexplained. For this sample the table gives about 64,000 clones, of which around four fifths were detected only once. The ten largest clones capture 2% to 3% of the sample. The germline V gene encodes CDR1 SGHRS and CDR2 YFSETQ. Counted from cysteine to phenylalanine, this CDR3 has 13 amino acids. The entry retains the CDR3 DNA only, 39 bases that are in frame from base 1. Trimming takes 1 base from V and 4 bases from J, and the germline ends sit 8 bases apart.

The chain couples TRBV5-1 to TRBJ2-5; confidence is insufficient to name the D gene. This TCR came from an adult with an advanced solid tumor such as melanoma, head and neck, liver or kidney cancer. This material consisted of CD4+ or CD8+ T cells sorted from blood, taken in a trial of the OX40 agonist ivuxolimab. CDR3 region: CASSLTVGETQYF. The sequence in DNA is TGCGCCAGCAGCTTGACAGTAGGAGAGACCCAGTACTTC.